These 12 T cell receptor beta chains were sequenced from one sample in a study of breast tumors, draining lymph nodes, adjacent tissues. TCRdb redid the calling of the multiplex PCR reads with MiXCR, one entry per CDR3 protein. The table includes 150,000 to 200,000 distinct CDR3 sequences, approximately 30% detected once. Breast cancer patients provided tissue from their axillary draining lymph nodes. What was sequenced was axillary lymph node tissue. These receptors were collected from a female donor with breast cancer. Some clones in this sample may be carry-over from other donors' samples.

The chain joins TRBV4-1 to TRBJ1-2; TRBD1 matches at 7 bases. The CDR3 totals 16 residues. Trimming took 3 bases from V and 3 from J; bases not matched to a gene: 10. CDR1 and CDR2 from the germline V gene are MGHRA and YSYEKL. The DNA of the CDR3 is TGCGCCAGCAGCCACCCCCAGGGACAGCTACACTATGGCTACACCTTC. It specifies CASSHPQGQLHYGYTF.

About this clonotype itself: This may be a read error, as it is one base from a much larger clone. Here the CDR3 DNA reads TGTGCCAGCAGCACCACATCAGGGGGCGTTCCCTACAATGAGCAGTTCTTC. It encodes CASSTTSGGVPYNEQFF. The chain combines TRBV7-9 with TRBJ2-1, with 8 nucleotides matching TRBD1. V was pared by 5 bases and J by 2 bases, with 11 bases of the junction left unmatched. Looked up from germline, CDR1 is SEHNR and CDR2 is FQNEAQ (reference sequence). The CDR3 contains 17 residues.

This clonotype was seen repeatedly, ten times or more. The CDR3 sequence: CASSFQVSGRGNEQFF. Written as DNA, the CDR3 is TGTGCCAGCAGTTTCCAAGTAAGCGGGCGGGGCAATGAGCAGTTCTTC. The gene calls are TRBV6-5 and TRBJ2-1; D is possibly TRBD2 (6 bases). This CDR3 contains 16 residues. Germline CDR1 reads MNHEY; CDR2 reads SVGAGI. The V end lost 4 bases, the J end lost 6 bases, and 19 bases lay between the germline ends.

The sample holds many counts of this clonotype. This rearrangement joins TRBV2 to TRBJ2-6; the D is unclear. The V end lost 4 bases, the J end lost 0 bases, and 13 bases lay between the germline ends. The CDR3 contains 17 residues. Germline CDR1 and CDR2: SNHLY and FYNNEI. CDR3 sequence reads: CASSGSGPTSGANVLTF. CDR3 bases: TGTGCCAGCAGTGGATCCGGGCCCACCTCTGGGGCCAACGTCCTGACTTTC. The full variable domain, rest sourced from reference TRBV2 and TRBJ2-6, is EPEVTQTPSHQVTQMGQEVILRCVPISNHLYFYWYRQILGQKVEFLVSFYNNEISEKSEIFDDQFSVERPDGSNFTLKIRSTKLEDSAMYFCASSGSGPTSGANVLTFGAGSRLTVL.

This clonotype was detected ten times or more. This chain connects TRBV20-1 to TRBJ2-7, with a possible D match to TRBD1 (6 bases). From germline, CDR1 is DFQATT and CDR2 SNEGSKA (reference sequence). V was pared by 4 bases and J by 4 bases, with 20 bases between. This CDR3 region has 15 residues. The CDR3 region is CSATNLGANSYEQYF. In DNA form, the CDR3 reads TGCAGTGCTACGAACCTGGGGGCAAATTCGTACGAGCAGTACTTC.

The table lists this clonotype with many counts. The CDR3 nucleotides are TGTGCCAGCTCAGCAGGGGCGATTAGGGAAAATGAAAAACTGTTTTTT. Protein: CASSAGAIRENEKLFF. This chain links TRBV18 with TRBJ1-4, with D maybe TRBD1 (6 bases). V lost 5 bases, J lost 5 bases, and 18 bases lay in between. This CDR3 contains 16 residues. The germline V gene has CDR1 KGHSH and CDR2 LQKENI.

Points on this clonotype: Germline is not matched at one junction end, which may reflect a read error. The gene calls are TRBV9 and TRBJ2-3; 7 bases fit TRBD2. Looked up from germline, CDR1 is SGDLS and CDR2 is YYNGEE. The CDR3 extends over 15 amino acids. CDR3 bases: TGTGCCAGCAGCCCGGGGGGATTAGCGGCAGATACGCCGTATTTT. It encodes CASSPGGLAADTPYF.

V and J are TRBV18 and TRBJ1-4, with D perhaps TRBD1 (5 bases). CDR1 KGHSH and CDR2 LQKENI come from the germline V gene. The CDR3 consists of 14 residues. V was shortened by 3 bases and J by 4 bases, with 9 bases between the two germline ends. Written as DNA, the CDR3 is TGTGCCAGCTCACCGCCAAGGGGTAATGAAAAACTGTTTTTT. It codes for CASSPPRGNEKLFF.

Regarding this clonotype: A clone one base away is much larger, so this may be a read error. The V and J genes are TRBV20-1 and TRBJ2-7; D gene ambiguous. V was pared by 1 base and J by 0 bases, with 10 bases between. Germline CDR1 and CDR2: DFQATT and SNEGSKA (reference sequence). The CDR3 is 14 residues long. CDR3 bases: TGCAGTGCTAGAGTTTTCAGGTCCTCCTACGAGCAGTACTTC. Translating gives CSARVFRSSYEQYF.

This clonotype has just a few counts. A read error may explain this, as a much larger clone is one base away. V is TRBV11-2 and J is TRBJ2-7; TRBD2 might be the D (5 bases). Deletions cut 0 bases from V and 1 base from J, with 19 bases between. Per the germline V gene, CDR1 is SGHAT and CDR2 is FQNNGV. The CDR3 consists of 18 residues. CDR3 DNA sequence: TGTGCCAGCAGCTTAGAACGCTCTTCCACGTCGGGGTCCTACGAGCAGTACTTC. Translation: CASSLERSSTSGSYEQYF. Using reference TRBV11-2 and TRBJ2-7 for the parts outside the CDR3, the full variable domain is EAGVAQSPRYKIIEKRQSVAFWCNPISGHATLYWYQQILGQGPKLLIQFQNNGVVDDSQLPKDRFSAERLKGVDSTLKIQPAKLEDSAVYLCASSLERSSTSGSYEQYFGPGTRLTVT.

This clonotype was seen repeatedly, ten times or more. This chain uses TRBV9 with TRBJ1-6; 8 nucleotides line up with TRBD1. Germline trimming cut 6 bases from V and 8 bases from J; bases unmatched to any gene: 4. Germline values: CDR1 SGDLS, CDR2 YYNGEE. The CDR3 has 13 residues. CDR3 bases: TGTGCCAGCACCGGACAGGGAGATTCACCCCTCCACTTT. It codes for CASTGQGDSPLHF.

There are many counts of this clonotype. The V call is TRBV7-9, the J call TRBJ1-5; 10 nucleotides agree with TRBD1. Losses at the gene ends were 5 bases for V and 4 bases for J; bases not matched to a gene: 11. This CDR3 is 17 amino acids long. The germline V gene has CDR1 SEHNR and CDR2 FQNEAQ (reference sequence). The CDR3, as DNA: TGTGCCAGCAGCCTAGGGGACAGGGGCTTGCGAAATCAGCCCCAGCATTTT. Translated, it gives CASSLGDRGLRNQPQHF.